Sequencing of this T cell receptor (beta chain) was carried out in a study of neurological immune-mediated disorders. This clonotype was seen ten or more times. Each sequencing run yielded over 200 million TCR-beta sequences from 15-18 subjects. Each CDR3 protein is one row after TCRdb ran MiXCR on the 5' RACE reads. The sample lists 27,000 or so distinct CDR3 sequences; 15% were seen once. Germline V gene data show CDR1 as KGHDR and CDR2 as SFDVKD. V gave up 4 bases and J gave up 7 bases; unmatched junction bases: 11. The CDR3 has 15 residues. The chain has TRBV24-1 and TRBJ2-7; 8 nucleotides agree with TRBD1. Sequences were obtained from PBMCs. This clonotype was sampled from a man aged 70 or older in good health. The CDR3 nucleotides are TGTGCCACCAGTGAGACCACAGGGGGGTCCTCGGAGCAGTACTTC. This gives the protein CATSETTGGSSEQYF.